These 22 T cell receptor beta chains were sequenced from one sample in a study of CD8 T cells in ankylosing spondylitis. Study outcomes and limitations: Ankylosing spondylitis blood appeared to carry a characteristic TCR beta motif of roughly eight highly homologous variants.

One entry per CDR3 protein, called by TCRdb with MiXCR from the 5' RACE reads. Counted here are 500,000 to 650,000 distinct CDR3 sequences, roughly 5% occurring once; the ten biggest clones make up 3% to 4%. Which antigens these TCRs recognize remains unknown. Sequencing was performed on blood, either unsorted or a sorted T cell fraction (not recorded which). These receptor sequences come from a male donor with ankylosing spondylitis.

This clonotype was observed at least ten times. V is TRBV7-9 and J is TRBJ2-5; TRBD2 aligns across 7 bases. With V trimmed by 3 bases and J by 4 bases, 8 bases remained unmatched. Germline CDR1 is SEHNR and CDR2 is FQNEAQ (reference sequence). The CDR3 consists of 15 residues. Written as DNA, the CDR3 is TGTGCCAGCAGCTTTTGGGGGGGAGTCGGAGAGACCCAGTACTTC. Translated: CASSFWGGVGETQYF.

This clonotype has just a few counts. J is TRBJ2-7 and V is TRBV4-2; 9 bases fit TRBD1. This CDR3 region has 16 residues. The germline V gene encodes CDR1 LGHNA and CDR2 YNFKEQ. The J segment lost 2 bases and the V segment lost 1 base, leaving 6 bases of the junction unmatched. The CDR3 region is CASSQGLGTGPYEQYF. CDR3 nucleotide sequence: TGTGCCAGCAGCCAAGGACTTGGGACAGGGCCCTACGAGCAGTACTTC.

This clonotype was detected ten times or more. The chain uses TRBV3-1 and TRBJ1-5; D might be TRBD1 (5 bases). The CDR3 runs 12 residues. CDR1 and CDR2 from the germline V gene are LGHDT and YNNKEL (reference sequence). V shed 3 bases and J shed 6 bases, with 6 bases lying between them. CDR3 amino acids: CASSQGPQPQHF. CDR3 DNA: TGTGCCAGCAGCCAGGGACCTCAGCCCCAGCATTTT.

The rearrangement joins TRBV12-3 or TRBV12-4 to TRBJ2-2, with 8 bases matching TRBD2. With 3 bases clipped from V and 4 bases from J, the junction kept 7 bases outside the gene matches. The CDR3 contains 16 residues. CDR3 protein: CASSLGGGRITGELFF. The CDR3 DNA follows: TGTGCCAGCAGTTTGGGCGGGGGGCGGATCACCGGGGAGCTGTTTTTT.

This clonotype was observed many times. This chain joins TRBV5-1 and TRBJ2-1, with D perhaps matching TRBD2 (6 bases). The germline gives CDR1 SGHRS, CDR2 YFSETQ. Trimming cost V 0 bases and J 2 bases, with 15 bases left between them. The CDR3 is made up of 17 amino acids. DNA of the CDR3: TGCGCCAGCAGCTTGGGGTTAGGGACTTCACCCTACAATGAGCAGTTCTTC. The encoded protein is CASSLGLGTSPYNEQFF.

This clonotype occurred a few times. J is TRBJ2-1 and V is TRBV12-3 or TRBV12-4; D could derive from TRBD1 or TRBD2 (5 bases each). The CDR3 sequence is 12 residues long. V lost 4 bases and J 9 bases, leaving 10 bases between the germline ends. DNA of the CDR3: TGTGCCAGCAGTTCGGGGCCGGTTGAGCAGTTCTTC. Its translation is CASSSGPVEQFF.

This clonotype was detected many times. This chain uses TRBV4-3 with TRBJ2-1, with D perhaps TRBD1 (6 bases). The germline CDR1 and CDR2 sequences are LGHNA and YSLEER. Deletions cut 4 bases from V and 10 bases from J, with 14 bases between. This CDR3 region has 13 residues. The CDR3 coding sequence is TGCGCCAGCAGCCTAACAGGGATCGGCGAGCAGTTCTTC. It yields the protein CASSLTGIGEQFF.

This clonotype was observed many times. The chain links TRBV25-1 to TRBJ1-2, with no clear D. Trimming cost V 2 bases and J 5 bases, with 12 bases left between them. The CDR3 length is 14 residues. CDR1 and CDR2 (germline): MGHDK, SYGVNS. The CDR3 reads CASSEDPPKYGYTF. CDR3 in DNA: TGTGCCAGCAGTGAAGATCCCCCCAAGTATGGCTACACCTTC.

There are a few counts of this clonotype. CDR3 sequence (DNA): TGTGCCAGCAGCCAAGACCGGGCCACCTACGAGCAGTACTTC. This encodes CASSQDRATYEQYF. V usage is TRBV4-2 and J usage is TRBJ2-7, with D unresolved. The CDR3 is made up of 14 amino acids. V lost 0 bases to trimming and J lost 2 bases, with 8 bases between them. The germline V gene has CDR1 LGHNA and CDR2 YNFKEQ.

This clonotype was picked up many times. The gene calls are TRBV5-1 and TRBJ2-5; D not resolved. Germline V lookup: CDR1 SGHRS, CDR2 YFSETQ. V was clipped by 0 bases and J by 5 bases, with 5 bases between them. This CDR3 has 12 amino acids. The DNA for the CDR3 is TGCGCCAGCAGCTTGGCTATGGAGACCCAGTACTTC. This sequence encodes CASSLAMETQYF.

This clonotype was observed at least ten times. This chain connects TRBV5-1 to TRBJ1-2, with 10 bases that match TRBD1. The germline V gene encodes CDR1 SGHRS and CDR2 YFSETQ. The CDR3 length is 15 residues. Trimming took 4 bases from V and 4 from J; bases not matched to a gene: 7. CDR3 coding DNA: TGCGCCAGCAGCCAGCGGACAGGGGGACCCTATGGCTACACCTTC. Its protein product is CASSQRTGGPYGYTF.

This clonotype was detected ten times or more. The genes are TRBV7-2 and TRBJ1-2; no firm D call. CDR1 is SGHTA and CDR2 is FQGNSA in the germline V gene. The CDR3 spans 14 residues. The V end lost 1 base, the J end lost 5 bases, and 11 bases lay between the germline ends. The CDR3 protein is CASSLVSSRYGYTF. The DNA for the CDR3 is TGTGCCAGCAGCTTAGTTTCATCGAGATATGGCTACACCTTC. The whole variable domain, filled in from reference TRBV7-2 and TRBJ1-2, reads GAGVSQSPSNKVTEKGKDVELRCDPISGHTALYWYRQSLGQGLEFLIYFQGNSAPDKSGLPSDRFSAERTGGSVSTLTIQRTQQEDSAVYLCASSLVSSRYGYTFGSGTRLTVV.

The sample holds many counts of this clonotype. The CDR3 DNA reads TGTGCCAGCAGGCCGGGACAGCTCGCGAGCTACACCTTC. It codes for CASRPGQLASYTF. V and J are TRBV12-3 or TRBV12-4 and TRBJ1-2, with 7 bases aligning to TRBD1. V gave up 6 bases and J gave up 9 bases; unmatched junction bases: 10. The CDR3 covers 13 residues.

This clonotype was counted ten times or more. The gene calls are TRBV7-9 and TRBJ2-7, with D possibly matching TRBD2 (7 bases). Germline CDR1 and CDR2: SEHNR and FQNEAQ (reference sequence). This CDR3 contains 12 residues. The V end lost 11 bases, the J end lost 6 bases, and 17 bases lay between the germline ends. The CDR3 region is CAEQREGGEQYF. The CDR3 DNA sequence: TGTGCCGAGCAGCGGGAAGGGGGCGAGCAGTACTTC.

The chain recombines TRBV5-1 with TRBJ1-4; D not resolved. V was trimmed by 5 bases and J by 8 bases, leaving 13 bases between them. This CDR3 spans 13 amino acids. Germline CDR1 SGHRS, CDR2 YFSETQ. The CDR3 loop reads CASSSGVEEKLFF. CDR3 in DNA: TGCGCCAGCAGTAGCGGGGTCGAGGAAAAACTGTTTTTT.

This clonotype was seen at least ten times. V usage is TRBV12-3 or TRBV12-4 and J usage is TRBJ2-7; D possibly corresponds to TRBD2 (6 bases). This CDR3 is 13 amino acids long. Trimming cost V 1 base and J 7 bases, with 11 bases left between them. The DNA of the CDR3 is TGTGCCAGCAGTTTAGTCCCGGGGGAAGAGCAGTACTTC. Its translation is CASSLVPGEEQYF.

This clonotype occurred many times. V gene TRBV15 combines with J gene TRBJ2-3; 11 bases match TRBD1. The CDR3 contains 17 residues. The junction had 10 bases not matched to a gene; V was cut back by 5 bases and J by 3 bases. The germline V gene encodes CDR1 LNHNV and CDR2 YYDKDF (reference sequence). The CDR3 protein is CATSDLRGTGGTDTQYF. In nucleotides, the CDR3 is TGTGCCACCAGCGATCTCCGCGGGACAGGGGGGACAGATACGCAGTATTTT. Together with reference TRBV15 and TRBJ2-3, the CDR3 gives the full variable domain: DAMVIQNPRYQVTQFGKPVTLSCSQTLNHNVMYWYQQKSSQAPKLLFHYYDKDFNNEADTPDNFQSRRPNTSFCFLDIRSPGLGDTAMYLCATSDLRGTGGTDTQYFGPGTRLTVL.

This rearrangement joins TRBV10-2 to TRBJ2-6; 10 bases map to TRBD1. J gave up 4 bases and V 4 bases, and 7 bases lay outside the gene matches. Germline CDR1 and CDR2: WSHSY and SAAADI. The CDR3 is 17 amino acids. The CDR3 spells CASSGVDRGSGANVLTF. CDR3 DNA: TGCGCCAGCAGTGGAGTGGACAGGGGGTCCGGGGCCAACGTCCTGACTTTC.

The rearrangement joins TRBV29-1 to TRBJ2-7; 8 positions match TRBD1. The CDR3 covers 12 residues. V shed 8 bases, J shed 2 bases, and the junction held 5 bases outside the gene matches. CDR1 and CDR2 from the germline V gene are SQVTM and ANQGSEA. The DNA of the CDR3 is TGCAGCTTCGGACAGGGACCCTACGAGCAGTACTTC. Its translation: CSFGQGPYEQYF.

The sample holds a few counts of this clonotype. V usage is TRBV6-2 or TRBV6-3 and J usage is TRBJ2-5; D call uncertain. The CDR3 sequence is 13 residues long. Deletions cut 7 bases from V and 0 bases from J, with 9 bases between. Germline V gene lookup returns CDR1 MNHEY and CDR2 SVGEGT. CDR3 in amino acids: CASTPRYQETQYF. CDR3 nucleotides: TGTGCCAGCACCCCCCGGTACCAAGAGACCCAGTACTTC.

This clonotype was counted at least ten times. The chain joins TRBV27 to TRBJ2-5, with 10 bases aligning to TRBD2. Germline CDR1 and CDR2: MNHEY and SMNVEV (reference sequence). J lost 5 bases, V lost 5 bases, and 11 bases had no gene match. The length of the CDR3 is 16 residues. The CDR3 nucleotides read TGTGCCAGCAGTCGAGCCCTAGCGGGAGACGGGGAGACCCAGTACTTC. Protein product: CASSRALAGDGETQYF.

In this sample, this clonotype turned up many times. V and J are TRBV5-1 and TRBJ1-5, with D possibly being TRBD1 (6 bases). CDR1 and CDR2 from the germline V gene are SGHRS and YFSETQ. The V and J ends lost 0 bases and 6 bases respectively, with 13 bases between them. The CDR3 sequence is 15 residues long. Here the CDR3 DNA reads TGCGCCAGCAGCTTGGGTGCGGGGGGGCCTCAGCCCCAGCATTTT. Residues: CASSLGAGGPQPQHF.